Presented here are 5 T cell receptor beta chains from one specimen sequenced in a study of blood T cell repertoires in COVID-19. TCRdb keeps only in-frame clones here, not all; method: immunoSEQ multiplex PCR. Here the sample spans about 76,000 clones, 91% being singletons. Sample: peripheral blood. The origin of the receptors is a human donor in a cohort sampled during active COVID-19.

The rearrangement joins TRBV4-2 to TRBJ2-3, with D maybe TRBD2 (6 bases). This CDR3 comprises 16 residues. Germline CDR1 and CDR2: LGHNA and YNFKEQ. The V and J ends lost 3 bases and 3 bases respectively, with 16 bases between them. CDR3 sequence reads: CASSHFEGRGTDTQYF. DNA for the CDR3: TGTGCCAGCAGCCACTTCGAGGGACGGGGGACAGATACGCAGTATTTT.

This chain joins TRBV6-5 and TRBJ2-2; 8 nucleotides line up with TRBD1. The germline V gene encodes CDR1 MNHEY and CDR2 SVGAGI. With V trimmed by 6 bases and J by 0 bases, 3 bases remained unmatched. This CDR3 has 15 residues. The CDR3 reads CASRQDRANTGELFF. DNA for the CDR3: TGTGCCAGCAGACAGGACAGGGCGAACACCGGGGAGCTGTTTTTT.

The rearrangement joins TRBV12-3 or TRBV12-4 to TRBJ2-3; possible D gene TRBD2, 6 bases. With 3 bases removed from V and 6 bases from J, the gap between germline ends came to 7 bases. This CDR3 contains 12 residues. The chain's CDR3 is CASSFGGDTQYF. The DNA for the CDR3 is TGTGCCAGCAGTTTTGGGGGGGATACGCAGTATTTT.

The V and J genes are TRBV4-3 and TRBJ2-2, with 7 bases aligning to TRBD2. V gave up 1 base and J gave up 1 base; unmatched junction bases: 3. CDR3 length: 16 amino acids. The germline CDR1 and CDR2 sequences are LGHNA and YSLEER. CDR3 residues: CASSQGGGGNTGELFF. CDR3 DNA: TGCGCCAGCAGCCAAGGGGGCGGGGGGAACACCGGGGAGCTGTTTTTT.

The chain is built from TRBV4-3 and TRBJ2-1; 7 nucleotides match TRBD2. Germline V gene data show CDR1 as LGHNA and CDR2 as YSLEER. The CDR3 spans 15 residues. V lost 1 base to trimming and J lost 5 bases; unmatched junction nucleotides: 5. The CDR3 protein is CASSQVDSGHNEQFF. The DNA of the CDR3 is TGCGCCAGCAGCCAAGTGGATAGCGGGCACAATGAGCAGTTCTTC.